The text below deals with one T cell receptor (beta chain). Researchers ran the assay at a deep level. TCRdb keeps only in-frame clones here, not all; method: immunoSEQ multiplex PCR. Seen here are roughly 2.1 million clones, about 93% observed once, and the top ten hold 1.5% to 2%. The data were taken from a study of shared clonotypes between healthy human individuals. Background on the study: There were three CD4 naive, three CD4 memory, two CD8 naive and one CD8 memory plates per donor.

CDR1 is SNHLY, CDR2 FYNNEI, per germline. Trimming took 4 bases from V and 0 from J, leaving 12 bases between them. The CDR3 loop spans 16 amino acids. Naive CD8 cells lacked CD45RO and underwent positive selection for CCR7, leaving out terminally differentiated effector memory CD45RA+ cells. The sequenced sample was naive CD8+ T cells from PBMCs. The receptor was isolated from a young man in good health. Some clones in this sample may be carry-over from other donors' samples. V usage is TRBV2 and J usage is TRBJ2-2; TRBD2 might be the D (5 bases). Here the CDR3 DNA reads TGTGCCAGCAGTGGGACTGGTAACCCGAACACCGGGGAGCTGTTTTTT. As protein: CASSGTGNPNTGELFF.